This TCR beta chain originates from a study of CD8 T cells in Susac syndrome. In contrast to the negatively isolated CD8+ and CD4+ T cells, TEMRA cells were FACS-enriched. The germline V gene has CDR1 GTSNPN and CDR2 SVGIG (reference sequence). V shed 2 bases and J 8 bases; nucleotides not matched to a gene: 10. CDR3 length equals 14 residues. RNA, at about 0.45 to 1 ug, was reverse transcribed with random hexamers. With immunoSEQ multiplex PCR, TCR beta CDR3 was amplified across 54 Vbeta and 13 Jbeta. TCRdb redid the calling of the immunoSEQ multiplex PCR reads with MiXCR, one entry per CDR3 protein. The sample records roughly 140,000 distinct CDR3 sequences, about 94% being singletons.

The specimen was CD8+ T cells from PBMCs. This receptor was obtained from a human donor with multiple sclerosis. The chain couples TRBV30 to TRBJ1-2; 8 bases map to TRBD1. The CDR3 here is CAWSYPDRAWGYTF. In nucleotides, the CDR3 is TGTGCCTGGAGTTACCCGGACAGGGCCTGGGGCTACACCTTC. Complete variable domain (other parts from reference TRBV30 and TRBJ1-2): SQTIHQWPATLVQPVGSPLSLECTVEGTSNPNLYWYRQAAGRGLQLLFYSVGIGQISSEVPQNLSASRPQDRQFILSSKKLLLSDSGFYLCAWSYPDRAWGYTFGSGTRLTVV.